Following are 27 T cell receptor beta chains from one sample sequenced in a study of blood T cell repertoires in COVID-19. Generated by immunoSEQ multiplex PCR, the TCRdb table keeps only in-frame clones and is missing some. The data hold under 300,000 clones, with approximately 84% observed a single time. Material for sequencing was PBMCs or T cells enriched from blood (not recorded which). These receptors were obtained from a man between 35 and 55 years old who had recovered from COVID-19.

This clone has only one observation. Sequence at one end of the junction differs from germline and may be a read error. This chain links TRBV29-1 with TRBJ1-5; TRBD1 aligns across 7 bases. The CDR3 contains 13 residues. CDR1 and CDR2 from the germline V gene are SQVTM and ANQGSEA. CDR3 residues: CSVEGGGNQPQHF. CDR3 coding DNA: TGCAGCGTTGAAGGAGGGGGCAATCAGCCTCAGCATTTT.

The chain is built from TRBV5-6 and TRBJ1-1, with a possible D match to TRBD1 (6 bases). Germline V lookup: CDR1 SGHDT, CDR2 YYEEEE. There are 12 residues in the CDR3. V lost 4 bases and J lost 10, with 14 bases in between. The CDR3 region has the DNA TGTGCCAGCAGCCGAACAGGGTACGCAGCTTTCTTT. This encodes CASSRTGYAAFF.

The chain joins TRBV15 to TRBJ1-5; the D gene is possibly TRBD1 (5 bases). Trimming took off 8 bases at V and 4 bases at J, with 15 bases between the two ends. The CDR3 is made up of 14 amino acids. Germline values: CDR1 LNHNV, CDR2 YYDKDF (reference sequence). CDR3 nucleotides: TGTGCCACCGACGTGGAGAAGGGGAATCAGCCCCAGCATTTT. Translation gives CATDVEKGNQPQHF.

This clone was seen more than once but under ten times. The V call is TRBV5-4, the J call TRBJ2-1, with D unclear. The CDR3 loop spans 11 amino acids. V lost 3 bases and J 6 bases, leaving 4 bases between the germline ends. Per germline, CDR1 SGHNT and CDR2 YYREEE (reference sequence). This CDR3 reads CASSSLNEQFF. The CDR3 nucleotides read TGTGCCAGCAGCTCCCTCAATGAGCAGTTCTTC.

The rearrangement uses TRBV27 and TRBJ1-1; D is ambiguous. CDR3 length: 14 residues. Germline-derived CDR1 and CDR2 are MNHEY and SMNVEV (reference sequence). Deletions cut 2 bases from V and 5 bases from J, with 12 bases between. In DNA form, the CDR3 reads TGTGCCAGCAGTTTAAGGGAGACGCGGACTGAAGCTTTCTTT. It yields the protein CASSLRETRTEAFF.

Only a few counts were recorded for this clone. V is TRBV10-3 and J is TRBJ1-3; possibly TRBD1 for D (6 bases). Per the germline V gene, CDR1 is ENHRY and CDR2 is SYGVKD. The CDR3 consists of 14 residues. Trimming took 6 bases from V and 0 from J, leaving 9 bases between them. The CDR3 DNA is TGTGCCATCAGACCGACAGGCTCTGGAAACACCATATATTTT. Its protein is CAIRPTGSGNTIYF.

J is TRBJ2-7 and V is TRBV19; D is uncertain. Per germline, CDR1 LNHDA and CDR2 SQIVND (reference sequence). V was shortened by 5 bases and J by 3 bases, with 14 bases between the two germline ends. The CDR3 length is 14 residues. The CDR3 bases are TGTGCCAGTAGTGCCCCAGAGGATCGCTACGAGCAGTACTTC. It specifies CASSAPEDRYEQYF.

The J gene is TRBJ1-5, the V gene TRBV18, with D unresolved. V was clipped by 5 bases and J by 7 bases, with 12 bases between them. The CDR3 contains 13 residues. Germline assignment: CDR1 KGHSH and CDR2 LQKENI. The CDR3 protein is CASSEEGFQPQHF. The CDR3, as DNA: TGTGCCAGCTCAGAAGAGGGTTTCCAGCCCCAGCATTTT.

CDR3 in DNA: TGCGCCAGCAGCGACCCACAGGGGGGGAGCACTGAAGCTTTCTTT. This codes for CASSDPQGGSTEAFF. This chain links TRBV5-1 with TRBJ1-1, with 8 bases identical to TRBD1. Germline loops: CDR1 SGHRS, CDR2 YFSETQ. The CDR3 consists of 15 residues. J gave up 4 bases and V 4 bases, and 9 bases lay outside the gene matches. The variable domain in full, completed from reference TRBV5-1 and TRBJ1-1, reads KAGVTQTPRYLIKTRGQQVTLSCSPISGHRSVSWYQQTPGQGLQFLFEYFSETQRNKGNFPGRFSGRQFSNSRSEMNVSTLELGDSALYLCASSDPQGGSTEAFFGQGTRLTVV.

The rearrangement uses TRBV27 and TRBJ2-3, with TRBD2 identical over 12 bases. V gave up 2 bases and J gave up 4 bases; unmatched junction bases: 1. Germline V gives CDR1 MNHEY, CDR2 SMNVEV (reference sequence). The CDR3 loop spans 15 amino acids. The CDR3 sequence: CASSLGTSGSDTQYF. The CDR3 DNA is TGTGCCAGCAGTTTAGGGACTAGCGGGTCAGATACGCAGTATTTT.

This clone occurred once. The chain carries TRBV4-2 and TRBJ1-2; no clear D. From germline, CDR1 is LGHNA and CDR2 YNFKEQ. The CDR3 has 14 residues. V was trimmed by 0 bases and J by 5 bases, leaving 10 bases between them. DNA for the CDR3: TGTGCCAGCAGCCAAGATCCCGTAGCATATGGCTACACCTTC. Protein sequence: CASSQDPVAYGYTF.

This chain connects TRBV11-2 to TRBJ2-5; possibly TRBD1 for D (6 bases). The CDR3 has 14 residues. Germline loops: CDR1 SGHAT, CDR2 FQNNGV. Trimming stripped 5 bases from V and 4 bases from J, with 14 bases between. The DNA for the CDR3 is TGTGCCAGCAGCCCACAGGGCTTAGGAGAGACCCAGTACTTC. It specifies CASSPQGLGETQYF.

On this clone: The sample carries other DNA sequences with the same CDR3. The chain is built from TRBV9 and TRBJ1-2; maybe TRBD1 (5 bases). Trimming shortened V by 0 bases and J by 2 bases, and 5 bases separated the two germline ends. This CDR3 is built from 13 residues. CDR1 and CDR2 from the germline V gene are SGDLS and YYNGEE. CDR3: CASSVDRNYGYTF. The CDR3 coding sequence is TGTGCCAGCAGCGTAGACAGGAACTATGGCTACACCTTC.

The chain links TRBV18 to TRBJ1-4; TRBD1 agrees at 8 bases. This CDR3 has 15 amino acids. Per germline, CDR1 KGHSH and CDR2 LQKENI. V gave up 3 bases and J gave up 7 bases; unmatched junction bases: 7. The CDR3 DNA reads TGTGCCAGCTCACCCGGGGCAGGGGGCGTTGAAAAACTGTTTTTT. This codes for CASSPGAGGVEKLFF.

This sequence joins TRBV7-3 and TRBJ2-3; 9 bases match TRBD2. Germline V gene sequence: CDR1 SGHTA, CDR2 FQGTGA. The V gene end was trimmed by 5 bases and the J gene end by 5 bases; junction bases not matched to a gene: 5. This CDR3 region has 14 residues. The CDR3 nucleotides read TGTGCCAGCAGCCCGGGACTAGCAGAAGATACGCAGTATTTT. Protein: CASSPGLAEDTQYF. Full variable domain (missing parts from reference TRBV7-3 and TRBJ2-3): GAGVSQTPSNKVTEKGKYVELRCDPISGHTALYWYRQSLGQGPEFLIYFQGTGAADDSGLPNDRFFAVRPEGSVSTLKIQRTERGDSAVYLCASSPGLAEDTQYFGPGTRLTVL.

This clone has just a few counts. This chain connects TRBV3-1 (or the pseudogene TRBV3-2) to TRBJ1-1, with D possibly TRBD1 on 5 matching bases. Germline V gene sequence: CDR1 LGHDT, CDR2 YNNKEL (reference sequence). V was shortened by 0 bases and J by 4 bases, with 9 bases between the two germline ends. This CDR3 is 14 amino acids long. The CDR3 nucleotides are TGTGCCAGCAGCCAAGATGGGGGGGGCACTGAAGCTTTCTTT. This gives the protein CASSQDGGGTEAFF.

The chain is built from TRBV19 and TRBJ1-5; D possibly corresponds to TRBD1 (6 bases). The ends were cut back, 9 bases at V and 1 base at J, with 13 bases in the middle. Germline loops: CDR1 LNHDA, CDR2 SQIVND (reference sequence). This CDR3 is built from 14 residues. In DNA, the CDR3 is TGTGCCAGCACAGGGTTCGGGAGCAATCAGCCCCAGCATTTT. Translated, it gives CASTGFGSNQPQHF.

CDR3 protein: CASNDRGGQPQHF. The CDR3 DNA sequence: TGTGCCAGCAACGACCGAGGTGGACAGCCCCAGCATTTT. The rearrangement links TRBV2 to TRBJ1-5; D not certain. The CDR3 runs to 13 residues. Looked up from germline, CDR1 is SNHLY and CDR2 is FYNNEI. The V gene lost 7 bases and the J gene lost 7 bases, with 14 bases spanning the gap. The full variable domain, completed using reference TRBV2 and TRBJ1-5, is EPEVTQTPSHQVTQMGQEVILRCVPISNHLYFYWYRQILGQKVEFLVSFYNNEISEKSEIFDDQFSVERPDGSNFTLKIRSTKLEDSAMYFCASNDRGGQPQHFGDGTRLSIL.

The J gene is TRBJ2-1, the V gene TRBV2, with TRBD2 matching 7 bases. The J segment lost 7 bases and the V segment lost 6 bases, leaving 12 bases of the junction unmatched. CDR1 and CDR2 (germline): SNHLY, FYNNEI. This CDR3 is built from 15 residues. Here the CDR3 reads CASRERGVRGNEQFF. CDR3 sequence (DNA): TGTGCCAGCAGGGAGCGGGGAGTACGGGGGAATGAGCAGTTCTTC.

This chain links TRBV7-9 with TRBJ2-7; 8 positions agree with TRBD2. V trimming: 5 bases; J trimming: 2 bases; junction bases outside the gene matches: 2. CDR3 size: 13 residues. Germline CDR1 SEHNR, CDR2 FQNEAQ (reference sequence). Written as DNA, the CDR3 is TGTGCCAGCAGCCGACTAGCGCCCTACGAGCAGTACTTC. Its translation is CASSRLAPYEQYF.

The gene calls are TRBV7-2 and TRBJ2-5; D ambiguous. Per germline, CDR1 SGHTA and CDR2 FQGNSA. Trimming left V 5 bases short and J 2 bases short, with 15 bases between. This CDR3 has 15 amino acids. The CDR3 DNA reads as TGTGCCAGCAGCCGCGGTACACCCCCTCAAGAGACCCAGTACTTC. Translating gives CASSRGTPPQETQYF. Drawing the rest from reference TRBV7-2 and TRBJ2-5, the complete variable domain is GAGVSQSPSNKVTEKGKDVELRCDPISGHTALYWYRQSLGQGLEFLIYFQGNSAPDKSGLPSDRFSAERTGGSVSTLTIQRTQQEDSAVYLCASSRGTPPQETQYFGPGTRLLVL.

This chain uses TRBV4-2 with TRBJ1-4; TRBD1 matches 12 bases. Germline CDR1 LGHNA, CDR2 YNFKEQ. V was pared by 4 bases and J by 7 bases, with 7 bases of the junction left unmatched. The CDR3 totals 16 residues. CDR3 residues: CASSLSGQGAGEKLFF. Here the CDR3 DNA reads TGTGCCAGCAGCCTCTCGGGACAGGGGGCAGGTGAAAAACTGTTTTTT.

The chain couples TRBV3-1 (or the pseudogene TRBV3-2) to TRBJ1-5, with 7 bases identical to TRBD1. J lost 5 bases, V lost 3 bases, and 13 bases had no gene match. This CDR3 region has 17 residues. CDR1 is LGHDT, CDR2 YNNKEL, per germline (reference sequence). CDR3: CASSHRALTGPHQPQHF. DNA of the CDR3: TGTGCCAGCAGCCACCGAGCCCTGACAGGGCCCCATCAGCCCCAGCATTTT.

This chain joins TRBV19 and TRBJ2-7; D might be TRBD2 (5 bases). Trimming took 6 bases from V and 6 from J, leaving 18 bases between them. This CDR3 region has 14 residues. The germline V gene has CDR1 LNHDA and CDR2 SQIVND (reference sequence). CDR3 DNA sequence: TGTGCCAGTAGCCCTCGGGCACTAGAGGGCGAGCAGTACTTC. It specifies CASSPRALEGEQYF.

DNA of the CDR3: TGTGCCAGCAGGCAGGGGTACAATGCCTACGAGCAGTACTTC. It yields the protein CASRQGYNAYEQYF. The rearrangement links TRBV5-6 to TRBJ2-7, with D possibly being TRBD1 (6 bases). With 5 bases removed from V and 2 bases from J, the gap between germline ends came to 14 bases. This CDR3 contains 14 residues. Germline-derived CDR1 and CDR2 are SGHDT and YYEEEE.

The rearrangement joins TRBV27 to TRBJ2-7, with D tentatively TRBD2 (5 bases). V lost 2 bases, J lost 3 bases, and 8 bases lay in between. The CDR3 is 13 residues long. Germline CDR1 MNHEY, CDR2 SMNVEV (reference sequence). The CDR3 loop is CASSLTAGYEQYF. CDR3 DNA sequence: TGTGCCAGCAGTTTAACCGCGGGCTACGAGCAGTACTTC.

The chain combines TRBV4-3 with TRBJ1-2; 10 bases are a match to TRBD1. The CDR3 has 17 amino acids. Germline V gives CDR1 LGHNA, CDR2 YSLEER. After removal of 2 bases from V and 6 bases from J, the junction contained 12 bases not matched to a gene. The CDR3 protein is CASSQKEGTGVRNGYTF. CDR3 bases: TGCGCCAGCAGCCAAAAAGAGGGGACAGGGGTTAGAAATGGCTACACCTTC.